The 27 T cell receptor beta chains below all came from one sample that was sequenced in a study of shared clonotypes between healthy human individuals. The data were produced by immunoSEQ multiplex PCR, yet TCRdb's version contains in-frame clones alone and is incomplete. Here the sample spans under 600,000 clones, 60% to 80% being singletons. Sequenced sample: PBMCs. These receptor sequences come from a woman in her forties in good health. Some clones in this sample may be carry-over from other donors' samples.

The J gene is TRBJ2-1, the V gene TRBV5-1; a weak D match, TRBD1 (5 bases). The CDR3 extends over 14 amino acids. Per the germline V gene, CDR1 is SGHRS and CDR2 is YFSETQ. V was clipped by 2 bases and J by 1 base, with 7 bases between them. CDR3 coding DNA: TGCGCCAGCAGCTTCCAGGGTTCCTACAATGAGCAGTTCTTC. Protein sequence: CASSFQGSYNEQFF.

CDR3 nucleotides: TGTGCCAGCTCACCAGACGGACAGGATTACAATGAGCAGTTCTTC. Its translation: CASSPDGQDYNEQFF. The rearrangement uses TRBV18 and TRBJ2-1; 7 nucleotides agree with TRBD1. V dropped 2 bases and J dropped 4; count of bases not matched to a gene: 5. Germline values: CDR1 KGHSH, CDR2 LQKENI. CDR3 size: 15 residues.

The CDR3 DNA is TGCGCCAGCAGCTTTTACACAGGGACAGATACGCAGTATTTT. It is translated as CASSFYTGTDTQYF. The V and J genes are TRBV5-1 and TRBJ2-3, with D possibly being TRBD1 (6 bases). Deletions cut 2 bases from V and 3 bases from J, with 10 bases between. The germline V gene has CDR1 SGHRS and CDR2 YFSETQ. The CDR3 consists of 14 residues.

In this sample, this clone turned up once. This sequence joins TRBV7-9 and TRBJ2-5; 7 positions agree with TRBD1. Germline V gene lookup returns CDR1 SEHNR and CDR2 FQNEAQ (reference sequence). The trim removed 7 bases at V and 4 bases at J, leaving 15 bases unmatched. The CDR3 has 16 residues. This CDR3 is CASTLTTGAAPETQYF. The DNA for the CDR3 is TGTGCCAGCACCCTCACTACAGGGGCGGCCCCAGAGACCCAGTACTTC.

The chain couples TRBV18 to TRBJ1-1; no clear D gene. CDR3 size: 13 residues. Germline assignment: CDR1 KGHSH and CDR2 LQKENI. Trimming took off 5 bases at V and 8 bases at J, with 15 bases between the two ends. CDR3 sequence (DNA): TGTGCCAGCTCAGATGACTCGAGGGTGGAAGCTTTCTTT. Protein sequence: CASSDDSRVEAFF. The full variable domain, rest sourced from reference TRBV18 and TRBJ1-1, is NAGVMQNPRHLVRRRGQEARLRCSPMKGHSHVYWYRQLPEEGLKFMVYLQKENIIDESGMPKERFSAEFPKEGPSILRIQQVVRGDSAAYFCASSDDSRVEAFFGQGTRLTVV.

The CDR3 nucleotides read TGTGCCAGCAGCCCGGGACAGGGGGACAACACCGGGGAGCTGTTTTTT. Translation gives CASSPGQGDNTGELFF. The chain is built from TRBV7-9 and TRBJ2-2; 11 bases line up with TRBD1. Germline V CDR1 and CDR2: SEHNR, FQNEAQ (reference sequence). This CDR3 is 16 amino acids long. The junction had 4 bases not matched to a gene; V was cut back by 5 bases and J by 2 bases.

Here the CDR3 reads CASSPRPGGNSPLHF. DNA of the CDR3: TGTGCCAGCAGCCCGCGACCGGGAGGTAATTCACCCCTCCACTTT. The genes are TRBV9 and TRBJ1-6, with no clear D. Germline loops: CDR1 SGDLS, CDR2 YYNGEE. The V end lost 4 bases, the J end lost 6 bases, and 14 bases lay between the germline ends. The CDR3 consists of 15 residues.

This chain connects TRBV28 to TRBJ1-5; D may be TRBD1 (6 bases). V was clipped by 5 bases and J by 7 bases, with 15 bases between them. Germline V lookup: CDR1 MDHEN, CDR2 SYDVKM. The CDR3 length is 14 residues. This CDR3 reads CASSPQGSGQPQHF. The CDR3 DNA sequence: TGTGCCAGCAGTCCCCAGGGGTCGGGACAGCCCCAGCATTTT.

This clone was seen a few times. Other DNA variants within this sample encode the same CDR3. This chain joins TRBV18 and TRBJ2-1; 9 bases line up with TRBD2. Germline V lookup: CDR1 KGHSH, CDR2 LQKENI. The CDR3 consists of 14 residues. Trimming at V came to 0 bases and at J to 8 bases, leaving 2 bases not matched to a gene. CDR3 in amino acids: CASSPPGLAYEQFF. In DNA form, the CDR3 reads TGTGCCAGCTCACCACCGGGACTAGCATATGAGCAGTTCTTC.

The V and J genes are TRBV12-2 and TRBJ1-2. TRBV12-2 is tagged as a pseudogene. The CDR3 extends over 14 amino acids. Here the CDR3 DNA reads TGTGCAAGTCGCTTCCAAGGAGCACACTATGGCTACACCTTC. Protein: CASRFQGAHYGYTF.

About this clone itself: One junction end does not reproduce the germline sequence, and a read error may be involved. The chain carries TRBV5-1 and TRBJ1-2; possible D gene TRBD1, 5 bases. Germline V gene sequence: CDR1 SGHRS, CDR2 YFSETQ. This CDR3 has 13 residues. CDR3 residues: CASSLSGDYGHTF. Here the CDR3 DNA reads TGCGCCAGCAGCTTGAGCGGGGACTATGGCCACACCTTC.

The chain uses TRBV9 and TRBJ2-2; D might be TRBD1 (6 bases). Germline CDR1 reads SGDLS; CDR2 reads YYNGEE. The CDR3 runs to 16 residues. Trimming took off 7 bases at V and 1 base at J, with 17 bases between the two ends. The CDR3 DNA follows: TGTGCCAGCGGACAGTTCGCGGCGCAGAACACCGGGGAGCTGTTTTTT. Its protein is CASGQFAAQNTGELFF.

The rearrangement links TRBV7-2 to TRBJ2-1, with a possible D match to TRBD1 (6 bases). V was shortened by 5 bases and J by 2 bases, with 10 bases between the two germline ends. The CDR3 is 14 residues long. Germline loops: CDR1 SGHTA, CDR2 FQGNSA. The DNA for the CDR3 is TGTGCCAGCAGCACCAGGGGAACCTACAATGAGCAGTTCTTC. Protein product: CASSTRGTYNEQFF. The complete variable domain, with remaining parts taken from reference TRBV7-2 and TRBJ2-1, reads GAGVSQSPSNKVTEKGKDVELRCDPISGHTALYWYRQSLGQGLEFLIYFQGNSAPDKSGLPSDRFSAERTGGSVSTLTIQRTQQEDSAVYLCASSTRGTYNEQFFGPGTRLTVL.

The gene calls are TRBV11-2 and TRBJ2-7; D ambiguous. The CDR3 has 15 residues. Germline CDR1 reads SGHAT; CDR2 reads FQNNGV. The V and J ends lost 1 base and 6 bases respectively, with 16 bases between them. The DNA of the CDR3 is TGTGCCAGCAGCTTAGGGCGCCCGAACTTGGGCGAGCAGTACTTC. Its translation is CASSLGRPNLGEQYF.

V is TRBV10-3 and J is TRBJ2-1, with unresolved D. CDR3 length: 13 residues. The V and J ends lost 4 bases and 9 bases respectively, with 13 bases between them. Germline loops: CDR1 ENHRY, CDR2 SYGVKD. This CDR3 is CAISAVKFVEQFF. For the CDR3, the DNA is TGTGCCATCAGTGCGGTTAAGTTCGTTGAGCAGTTCTTC.

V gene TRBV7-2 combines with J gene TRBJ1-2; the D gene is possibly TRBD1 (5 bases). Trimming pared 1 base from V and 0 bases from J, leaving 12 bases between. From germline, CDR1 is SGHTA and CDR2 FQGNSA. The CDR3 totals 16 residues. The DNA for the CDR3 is TGTGCCAGCAGCTTAGACCCAGGGTGGGCTAACTATGGCTACACCTTC. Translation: CASSLDPGWANYGYTF.

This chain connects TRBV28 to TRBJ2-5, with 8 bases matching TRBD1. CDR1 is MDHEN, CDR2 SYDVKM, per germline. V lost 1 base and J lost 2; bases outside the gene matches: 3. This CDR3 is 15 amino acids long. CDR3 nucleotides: TGTGCCAGCAGTTTATACGGGACAGGTCAAGAGACCCAGTACTTC. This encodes CASSLYGTGQETQYF.

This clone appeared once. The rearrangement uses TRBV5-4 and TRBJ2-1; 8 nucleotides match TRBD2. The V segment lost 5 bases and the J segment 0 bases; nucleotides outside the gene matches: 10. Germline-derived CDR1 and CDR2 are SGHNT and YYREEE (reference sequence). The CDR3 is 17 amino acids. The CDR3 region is CASSNQRERYSYNEQFF. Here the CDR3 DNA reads TGTGCCAGCAGTAATCAGCGGGAGAGGTACTCCTACAATGAGCAGTTCTTC. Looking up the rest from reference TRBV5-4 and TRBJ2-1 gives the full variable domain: ETGVTQSPTHLIKTRGQQVTLRCSSQSGHNTVSWYQQALGQGPQFIFQYYREEENGRGNFPPRFSGLQFPNYSSELNVNALELDDSALYLCASSNQRERYSYNEQFFGPGTRLTVL.

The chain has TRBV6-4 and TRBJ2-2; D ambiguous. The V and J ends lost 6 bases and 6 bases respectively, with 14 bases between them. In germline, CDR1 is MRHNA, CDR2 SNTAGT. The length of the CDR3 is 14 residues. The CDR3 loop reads CASRTVSAAGELFF. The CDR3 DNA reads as TGTGCCAGCAGGACCGTTAGTGCCGCCGGGGAGCTGTTTTTT.

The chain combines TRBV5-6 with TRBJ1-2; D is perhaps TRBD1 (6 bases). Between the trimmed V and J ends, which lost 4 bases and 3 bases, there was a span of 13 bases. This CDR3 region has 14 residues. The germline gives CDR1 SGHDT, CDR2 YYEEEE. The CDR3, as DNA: TGTGCCAGCAGCGGTACAGGGTTCGACTATGGCTACACCTTC. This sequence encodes CASSGTGFDYGYTF.

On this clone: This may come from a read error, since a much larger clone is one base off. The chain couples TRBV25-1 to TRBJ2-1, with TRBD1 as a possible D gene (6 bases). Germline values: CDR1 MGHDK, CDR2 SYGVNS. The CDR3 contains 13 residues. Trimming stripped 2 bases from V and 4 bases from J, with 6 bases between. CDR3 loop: CASSERGYNEQFF. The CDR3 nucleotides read TGTGCCAGCAGTGAAAGGGGGTACAATGAGCAGTTCTTC.

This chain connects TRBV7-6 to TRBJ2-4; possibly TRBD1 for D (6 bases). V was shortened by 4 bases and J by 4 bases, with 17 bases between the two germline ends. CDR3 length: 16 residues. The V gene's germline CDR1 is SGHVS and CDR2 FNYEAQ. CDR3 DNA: TGTGCCAGCAGCTCTAACCGGGACACAACAAAAAACATTCAGTACTTC. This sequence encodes CASSSNRDTTKNIQYF.

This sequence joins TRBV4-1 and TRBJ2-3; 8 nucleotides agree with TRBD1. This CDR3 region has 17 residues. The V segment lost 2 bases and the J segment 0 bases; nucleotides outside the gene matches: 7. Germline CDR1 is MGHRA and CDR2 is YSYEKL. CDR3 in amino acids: CASSQRTGGISTDTQYF. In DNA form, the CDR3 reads TGCGCCAGCAGCCAACGAACAGGGGGGATTAGCACAGATACGCAGTATTTT.

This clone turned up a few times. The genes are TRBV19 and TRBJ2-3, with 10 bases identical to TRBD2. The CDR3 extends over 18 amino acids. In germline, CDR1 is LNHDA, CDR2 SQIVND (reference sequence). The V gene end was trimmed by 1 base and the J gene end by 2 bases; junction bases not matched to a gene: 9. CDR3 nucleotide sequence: TGTGCCAGTAGTATAGTGGCTAGCGGGAGCATCCCCACAGATACGCAGTATTTT. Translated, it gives CASSIVASGSIPTDTQYF.

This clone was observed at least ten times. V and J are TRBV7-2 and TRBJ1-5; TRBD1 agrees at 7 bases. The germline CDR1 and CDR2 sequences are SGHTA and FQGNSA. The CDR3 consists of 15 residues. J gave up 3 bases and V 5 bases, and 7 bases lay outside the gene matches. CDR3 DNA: TGTGCCAGCAGCCTCGCAGGGGGACCCAATCAGCCCCAGCATTTT. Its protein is CASSLAGGPNQPQHF.

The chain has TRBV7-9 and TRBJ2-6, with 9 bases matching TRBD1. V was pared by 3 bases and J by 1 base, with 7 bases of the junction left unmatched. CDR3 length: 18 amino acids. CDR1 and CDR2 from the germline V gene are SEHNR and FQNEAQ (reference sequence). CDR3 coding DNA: TGTGCCAGCAGCTTGAGGGGACAGGGAGGGTCTGGGGCCAACGTCCTGACTTTC. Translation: CASSLRGQGGSGANVLTF. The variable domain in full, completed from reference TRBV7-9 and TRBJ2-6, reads DTGVSQNPRHKITKRGQNVTFRCDPISEHNRLYWYRQTLGQGPEFLTYFQNEAQLEKSRLLSDRFSAERPKGSFSTLEIQRTEQGDSAMYLCASSLRGQGGSGANVLTFGAGSRLTVL.

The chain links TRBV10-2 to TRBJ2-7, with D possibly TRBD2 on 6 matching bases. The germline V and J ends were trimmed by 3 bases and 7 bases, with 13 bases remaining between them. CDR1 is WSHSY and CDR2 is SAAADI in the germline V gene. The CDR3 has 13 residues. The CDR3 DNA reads TGCGCCAGCAGTGAAATAGCGGTACGAGAGCAGTACTTC. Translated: CASSEIAVREQYF.